One sample yielded the 27 T cell receptor beta chains listed below, sequenced in a study of T-cell reconstitution after alpha-beta-depleted transplantation in children. TCRbeta library preparation incorporated unique molecular identifiers. TCRdb analysed the PCR reads with MiXCR anew, one entry per CDR3 protein. Of about 110,000 distinct CDR3 sequences listed, around 10% are singletons. Specimen: PBMCs from the stem cell graft donor, collected from the stem cell graft. All receptors come from a human donor who donated a stem cell graft to a child with acute lymphoblastic leukemia.

This clonotype was found many times. V usage is TRBV5-1 and J usage is TRBJ2-2; D unresolved. There are 13 residues in the CDR3. Trimming stripped 2 bases from V and 8 bases from J, with 10 bases between. Germline values: CDR1 SGHRS, CDR2 YFSETQ. Here the CDR3 DNA reads TGCGCCAGCAGCTTCAGCCAGAGAGGGGAGCTGTTTTTT. Translated, it gives CASSFSQRGELFF.

The chain couples TRBV4-3 to TRBJ1-2, with 10 bases fitting TRBD1. CDR3 size: 15 residues. Germline lookup yields CDR1 LGHNA and CDR2 YSLEER. V gave up 0 bases and J gave up 5 bases; unmatched junction bases: 3. This CDR3 reads CASSQERDRGYGYTF. The CDR3, as DNA: TGCGCCAGCAGCCAAGAGAGGGACAGGGGTTATGGCTACACCTTC.

This clonotype was detected ten times or more. This chain uses TRBV12-3 or TRBV12-4 with TRBJ2-1; a possible D gene is TRBD1 (5 bases). V was cut by 1 base and J by 8 bases, with 6 bases left in between. The CDR3 loop spans 12 amino acids. CDR3 nucleotides: TGTGCCAGCAGTTTAGTGGGGCATGAGCAGTTCTTC. Translation gives CASSLVGHEQFF.

This clonotype occurred many times. The gene calls are TRBV5-1 and TRBJ2-4; the D gene is possibly TRBD2 (5 bases). The CDR3 covers 15 residues. Trimming left V 6 bases short and J 0 bases short, with 13 bases between. From germline, CDR1 is SGHRS and CDR2 YFSETQ. CDR3 sequence (DNA): TGCGCCAGCAACGAGGGTTGGGGAGCCAAAAACATTCAGTACTTC. Translation: CASNEGWGAKNIQYF.

This clonotype was counted ten times or more. This chain connects TRBV4-3 to TRBJ1-6; 10 bases fit TRBD1. The CDR3 consists of 17 residues. Trimming at V came to 1 base and at J to 8 bases, leaving 8 bases not matched to a gene. In germline, CDR1 is LGHNA, CDR2 YSLEER. CDR3 bases: TGCGCCAGCAGCCAAGTCCGGGCGGGGACAGGGGATTCACCCCTCCACTTT. Protein product: CASSQVRAGTGDSPLHF.

This clonotype occurred many times. This sequence joins TRBV6-1 and TRBJ1-5; the D is unclear. This CDR3 has 18 residues. Per the germline V gene, CDR1 is MNHNS and CDR2 is SASEGT. V was cut by 7 bases and J by 0 bases, with 22 bases left in between. The CDR3 coding sequence is TGTGCCAGCATCTACACAGCCCTCGGACCTTATAGCAATCAGCCCCAGCATTTT. Protein: CASIYTALGPYSNQPQHF.

In this sample, this clonotype turned up many times. This chain joins TRBV5-1 and TRBJ1-5; D might be TRBD1 (5 bases). The CDR3 totals 15 residues. Trimming stripped 0 bases from V and 3 bases from J, with 10 bases between. Germline CDR1 is SGHRS and CDR2 is YFSETQ. The CDR3: CASSLGGVDNQPQHF. CDR3 DNA: TGCGCCAGCAGCTTGGGGGGGGTAGACAATCAGCCCCAGCATTTT.

This clonotype was observed at least ten times. The chain links TRBV4-2 to TRBJ2-4; D uncertain. Trimming shortened V by 0 bases and J by 6 bases, and 6 bases separated the two germline ends. CDR1 is LGHNA and CDR2 is YNFKEQ in the germline V gene. The CDR3 is 13 amino acids. The CDR3 here is CASSQEGGNIQYF. Here the CDR3 DNA reads TGTGCCAGCAGCCAAGAAGGCGGAAACATTCAGTACTTC.

The table lists this clonotype with many counts. V is TRBV7-2 and J is TRBJ1-4, with D maybe TRBD1 (5 bases). V gave up 3 bases and J gave up 3 bases, with 8 bases separating them. The germline V gene has CDR1 SGHTA and CDR2 FQGNSA. CDR3 size: 14 residues. In DNA form, the CDR3 reads TGTGCCAGCAGCTTTCGGGGCCCTAATGAAAAACTGTTTTTT. Translating it yields CASSFRGPNEKLFF.

This clonotype was counted many times. V gene TRBV20-1 combines with J gene TRBJ2-1; D call uncertain. The CDR3 covers 10 residues. Germline assignment: CDR1 DFQATT and CDR2 SNEGSKA (reference sequence). V shed 7 bases and J shed 10 bases, with 11 bases lying between them. The CDR3 region is CSGVGNEQFF. In nucleotides, the CDR3 is TGCAGTGGGGTAGGCAACGAGCAGTTCTTC.

This clonotype has a count of ten or more. The chain recombines TRBV27 with TRBJ2-2; 9 bases are shared with TRBD1. J was trimmed by 7 bases and V by 5 bases; bases with no gene match: 8. This CDR3 spans 15 amino acids. The germline V gene encodes CDR1 MNHEY and CDR2 SMNVEV (reference sequence). The CDR3 DNA reads TGTGCCAGCAGTCAACCTTGGACAGGGGACGGGGAGCTGTTTTTT. This translates into CASSQPWTGDGELFF.

The sample holds many counts of this clonotype. The chain employs TRBV5-1 and TRBJ1-2; 7 nucleotides match TRBD1. The junction had 8 bases not matched to a gene; V was cut back by 0 bases and J by 6 bases. This CDR3 contains 15 residues. From germline, CDR1 is SGHRS and CDR2 YFSETQ. The CDR3 DNA reads TGCGCCAGCAGCTTGGAGGCGACAGGGAACGATGGCTACACCTTC. Its protein product is CASSLEATGNDGYTF.

This clonotype occurred a few times. The rearrangement uses TRBV7-9 and TRBJ1-2; D is unclear. V was trimmed by 3 bases and J by 1 base, leaving 12 bases between them. Germline CDR1 SEHNR, CDR2 FQNEAQ (reference sequence). This CDR3 comprises 15 residues. The DNA of the CDR3 is TGTGCCAGCAGCTTTGACATCCTAAATAACTATGGCTACACCTTC. Protein: CASSFDILNNYGYTF.

This clonotype was observed many times. The CDR3 region has the DNA TGCAGTGCTAGAGTCGCGCAGGGCAACTATGGCTACACCTTC. It is translated as CSARVAQGNYGYTF. This sequence joins TRBV20-1 and TRBJ1-2, with D perhaps matching TRBD1 (5 bases). The CDR3 runs 14 residues. V lost 1 base to trimming and J lost 2 bases, with 11 bases between them. From germline, CDR1 is DFQATT and CDR2 SNEGSKA (reference sequence).

This clonotype was seen at least ten times. V and J are TRBV25-1 and TRBJ1-5; TRBD1 is a possible D gene (5 bases). V was trimmed by 5 bases and J by 0 bases, leaving 14 bases between them. The CDR3 is 16 amino acids. The germline CDR1 and CDR2 sequences are MGHDK and SYGVNS. The CDR3 nucleotides are TGTGCCAGCAGTCCAGAGGGGTCGTATAGCAATCAGCCCCAGCATTTT. Encoded protein: CASSPEGSYSNQPQHF.

The chain joins TRBV18 to TRBJ2-1, with 12 nucleotides matching TRBD2. Germline V gene sequence: CDR1 KGHSH, CDR2 LQKENI. This CDR3 is built from 16 residues. The trim removed 5 bases at V and 8 bases at J, leaving 10 bases unmatched. The CDR3 DNA sequence: TGTGCCAGCTCAACGACTAGCGGGGGAAAGGTAGATGAGCAGTTCTTC. Encoded protein: CASSTTSGGKVDEQFF.

This clonotype has ten or more counts. The CDR3 spells CASSYKAGGNEQFF. CDR3 nucleotide sequence: TGTGCCAGCAGTTACAAGGCGGGAGGGAATGAGCAGTTCTTC. The chain couples TRBV6-5 to TRBJ2-1, with 9 bases fitting TRBD2. The CDR3 totals 14 residues. V lost 2 bases and J lost 7; bases outside the gene matches: 3. The V gene's germline CDR1 is MNHEY and CDR2 SVGAGI.

This clonotype has at least ten counts. The rearrangement links TRBV28 to TRBJ1-2, with TRBD1 as a possible D gene (5 bases). Germline CDR1 and CDR2: MDHEN and SYDVKM. This CDR3 comprises 14 residues. V was pared by 3 bases and J by 5 bases, with 13 bases between. CDR3 DNA: TGTGCCAGCAGTTTTTCGGGGGGAAGATATGGCTACACCTTC. Amino acids: CASSFSGGRYGYTF.

On this clonotype: One base away lies a much larger clone, so this may be a sequencing read error. V usage is TRBV7-2 and J usage is TRBJ1-1; D ambiguous. Germline V gene data show CDR1 as SGHTA and CDR2 as FQGNSA. The CDR3 totals 12 residues. This CDR3 is CASSLSGIESFF. The CDR3 bases are TGTGCCAGCAGCTTGAGTGGGATTGAATCTTTCTTT.

This clonotype was counted many times. The chain recombines TRBV7-2 with TRBJ2-7, with 7 bases aligning to TRBD2. This CDR3 region has 15 residues. Germline V CDR1 and CDR2: SGHTA, FQGNSA. V lost 3 bases and J lost 4; bases outside the gene matches: 9. CDR3 sequence reads: CASSFEGLRPYEQYF. In DNA, the CDR3 is TGTGCCAGCAGCTTCGAGGGACTAAGACCGTACGAGCAGTACTTC.

This clonotype was counted at least ten times. The chain employs TRBV6-1 and TRBJ2-2; D unclear. The CDR3 loop spans 15 amino acids. Germline V gives CDR1 MNHNS, CDR2 SASEGT. The V gene lost 5 bases and the J gene lost 4 bases, with 14 bases spanning the gap. Here the CDR3 DNA reads TGTGCCAGCAGTCCCAGACCGATAGGCACCGGGGAGCTGTTTTTT. The encoded protein is CASSPRPIGTGELFF.

The J gene is TRBJ2-5, the V gene TRBV5-6; 7 bases agree with TRBD1. This CDR3 comprises 14 residues. J was trimmed by 3 bases and V by 0 bases; bases with no gene match: 2. In germline, CDR1 is SGHDT, CDR2 YYEEEE. CDR3 nucleotides: TGTGCCAGCAGCTTGGCCGGGACAGAAGAGACCCAGTACTTC. It encodes CASSLAGTEETQYF.

In its sample, this clonotype was seen many times. This rearrangement joins TRBV4-1 to TRBJ2-3, with D possibly being TRBD2 (6 bases). CDR1 and CDR2 (germline): MGHRA, YSYEKL. Between the trimmed V and J ends, which lost 0 bases and 4 bases, there was a span of 14 bases. This CDR3 is 16 amino acids long. The CDR3 region has the DNA TGCGCCAGCAGCCAAGAAGCCCGGGAGATCGCAGATACGCAGTATTTT. Translated: CASSQEAREIADTQYF.

This clonotype was recorded many times. The chain employs TRBV11-2 and TRBJ2-7; weak D call: TRBD1 (6 bases). CDR3 length: 15 residues. V was pared by 2 bases and J by 4 bases, with 15 bases between. Germline CDR1 is SGHAT and CDR2 is FQNNGV. This CDR3 reads CASSLLAGAGYEQYF. The DNA of the CDR3 is TGTGCCAGCAGCTTATTGGCAGGGGCCGGGTACGAGCAGTACTTC.

About this clonotype: Given a much more abundant clone one base away, this may be a read error. The chain uses TRBV27 and TRBJ2-3, with TRBD1 matching over 9 bases. The CDR3 is 15 residues long. CDR1 and CDR2 (germline): MNHEY, SMNVEV (reference sequence). The CDR3, as DNA: TGTGCCAGCAGCACAGGGGGACAGGGTAGAGATGCGCAGTATTTT. This encodes CASSTGGQGRDAQYF.

The chain has TRBV5-1 and TRBJ2-3; TRBD2 matches at 10 bases. Per the germline V gene, CDR1 is SGHRS and CDR2 is YFSETQ. The CDR3 runs 15 residues. Trimming cost V 1 base and J 4 bases; bases outside gene matches: 3. CDR3 sequence: CASSLTSGDPDTQYF. DNA for the CDR3: TGCGCCAGCAGCTTGACTAGCGGGGACCCAGATACGCAGTATTTT.

Regarding this clonotype: The junction differs from germline at one of its ends, possibly a read error. This rearrangement joins TRBV5-1 to TRBJ2-1; weak D call: TRBD1 (5 bases). There are 15 residues in the CDR3. The germline V gene has CDR1 SGHRS and CDR2 YFSETQ. CDR3 sequence reads: CASITGPSSHNEQFF. The CDR3 DNA sequence: TGCGCCAGCATAACAGGCCCAAGCTCCCACAATGAGCAGTTCTTC.